This TCR beta chain originates from a study of blood T cell repertoires in COVID-19. V lost 1 base and J lost 3, with 10 bases in between. Germline values: CDR1 SGHRS, CDR2 YFSETQ. This CDR3 comprises 14 residues. Enrollees, about 18 to 90 years old, lived in 25 or so US areas. The assay was immunoSEQ multiplex PCR, and TCRdb's table has in-frame clones only and misses some. The sample consists of a few hundred thousand clones, approximately 91% of them appearing once. The V and J genes are TRBV5-1 and TRBJ2-5; a possible D gene is TRBD2 (6 bases). Sequencing used PBMCs or T cells enriched from blood (not recorded which). The clonotype comes from a human donor in a cohort exposed to, infected with or recovered from COVID-19 (not recorded which). The donor label of this sample is uncertain. CDR3: CASSLYGGKETQYF. The CDR3 bases are TGCGCCAGCAGCTTGTATGGAGGGAAAGAGACCCAGTACTTC.